The T cell receptor beta chain under discussion was sequenced for a study of metastatic and nonmetastatic thyroid tumors. The sample holds many counts of this clone. TCRdb re-called clones from the PCR reads using MiXCR. This sample has approximately 25,000 clones; 20% to 25% occur once, and the top ten carry around 30%. There are 17 residues in the CDR3. Germline V gene lookup returns CDR1 ENHRY and CDR2 SYGVKD. J gave up 4 bases and V 0 bases, and 10 bases lay outside the gene matches. Nobody among the patients had been given any treatment before thyroid surgery. The chain uses TRBV10-3 and TRBJ1-2; 8 positions match TRBD1. The sequence was obtained from a male donor with papillary thyroid cancer or a benign thyroid nodule (not recorded which). Some clones in this sample may be carry-over from other donors' samples. The specimen sequenced was blood. CDR3 loop: CAISESVGQGAGYGYTF. The CDR3, as DNA: TGTGCCATCAGTGAGTCAGTCGGGCAGGGGGCAGGCTATGGCTACACCTTC.